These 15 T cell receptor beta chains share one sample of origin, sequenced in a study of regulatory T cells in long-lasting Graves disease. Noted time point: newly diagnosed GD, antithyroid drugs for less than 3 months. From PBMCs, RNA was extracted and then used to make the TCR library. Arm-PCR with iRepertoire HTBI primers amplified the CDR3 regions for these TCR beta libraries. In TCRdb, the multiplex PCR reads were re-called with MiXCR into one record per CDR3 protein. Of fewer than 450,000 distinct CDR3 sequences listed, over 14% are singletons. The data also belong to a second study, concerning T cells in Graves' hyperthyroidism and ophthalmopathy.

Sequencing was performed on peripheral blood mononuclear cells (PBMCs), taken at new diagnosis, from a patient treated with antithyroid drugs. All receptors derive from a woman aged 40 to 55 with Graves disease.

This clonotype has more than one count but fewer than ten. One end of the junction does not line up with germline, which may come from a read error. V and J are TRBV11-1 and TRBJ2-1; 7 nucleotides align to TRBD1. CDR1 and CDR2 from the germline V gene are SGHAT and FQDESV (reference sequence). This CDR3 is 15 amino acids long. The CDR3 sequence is CASSFFRDSRNEQSF. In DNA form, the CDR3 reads TGTGCCAGCAGTTTCTTCCGGGACAGTCGAAATGAGCAGTCCTTC.

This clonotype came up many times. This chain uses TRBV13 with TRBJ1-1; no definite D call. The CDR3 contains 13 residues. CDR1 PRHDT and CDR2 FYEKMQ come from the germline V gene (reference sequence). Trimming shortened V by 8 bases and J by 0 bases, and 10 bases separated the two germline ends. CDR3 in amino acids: CASGFFMNTEAFF. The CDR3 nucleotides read TGTGCCAGCGGATTTTTCATGAACACTGAAGCTTTCTTT.

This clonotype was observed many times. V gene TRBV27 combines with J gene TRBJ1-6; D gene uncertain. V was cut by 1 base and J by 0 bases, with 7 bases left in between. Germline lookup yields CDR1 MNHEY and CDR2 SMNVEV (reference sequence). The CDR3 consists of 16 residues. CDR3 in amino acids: CASSLYGVSYNSPLHF. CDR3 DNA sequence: TGTGCCAGCAGTTTATATGGGGTCTCCTATAATTCACCCCTCCACTTT.

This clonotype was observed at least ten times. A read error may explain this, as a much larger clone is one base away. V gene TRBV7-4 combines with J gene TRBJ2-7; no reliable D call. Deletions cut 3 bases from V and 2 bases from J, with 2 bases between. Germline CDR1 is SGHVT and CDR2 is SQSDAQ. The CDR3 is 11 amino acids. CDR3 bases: TGTGCCAGCAGCTTCCCCTACGAGCAGTACTTC. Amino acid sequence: CASSFPYEQYF.

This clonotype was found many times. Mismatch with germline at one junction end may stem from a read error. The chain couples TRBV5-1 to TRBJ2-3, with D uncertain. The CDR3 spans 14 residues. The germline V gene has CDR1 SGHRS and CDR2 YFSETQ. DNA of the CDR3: TGTGCCAGCAGCTTAGACCCCAGCACAGATACGCAGTATTTT. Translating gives CASSLDPSTDTQYF.

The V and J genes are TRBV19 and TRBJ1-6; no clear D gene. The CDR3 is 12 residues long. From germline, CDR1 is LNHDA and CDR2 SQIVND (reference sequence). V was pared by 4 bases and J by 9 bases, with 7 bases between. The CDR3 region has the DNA TGTGCCAGTAGTACCTGGGCTTCACCCCTCCACTTT. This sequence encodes CASSTWASPLHF.

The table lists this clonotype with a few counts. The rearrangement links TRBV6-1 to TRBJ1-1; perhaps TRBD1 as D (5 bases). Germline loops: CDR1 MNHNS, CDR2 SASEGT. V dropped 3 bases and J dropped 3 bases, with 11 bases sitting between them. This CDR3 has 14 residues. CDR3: CASSESMGDTEAFF. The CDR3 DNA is TGTGCCAGCAGTGAGTCTATGGGGGACACTGAAGCTTTCTTT.

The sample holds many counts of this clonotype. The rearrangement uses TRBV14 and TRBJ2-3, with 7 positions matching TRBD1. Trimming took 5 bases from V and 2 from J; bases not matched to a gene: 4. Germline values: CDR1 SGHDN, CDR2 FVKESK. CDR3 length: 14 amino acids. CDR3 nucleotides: TGTGCCAGCAGCACAGGGGTCCCCACAGATACGCAGTATTTT. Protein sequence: CASSTGVPTDTQYF. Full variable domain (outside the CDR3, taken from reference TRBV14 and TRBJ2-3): EAGVTQFPSHSVIEKGQTVTLRCDPISGHDNLYWYRRVMGKEIKFLLHFVKESKQDESGMPNNRFLAERTGGTYSTLKVQPAELEDSGVYFCASSTGVPTDTQYFGPGTRLTVL.

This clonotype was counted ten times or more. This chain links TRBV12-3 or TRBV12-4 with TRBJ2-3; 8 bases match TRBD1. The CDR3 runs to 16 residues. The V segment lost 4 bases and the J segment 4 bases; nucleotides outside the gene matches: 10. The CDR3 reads CASSSLGQGAADTQYF. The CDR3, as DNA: TGTGCCAGCAGTTCCCTGGGGCAGGGGGCGGCAGATACGCAGTATTTT.

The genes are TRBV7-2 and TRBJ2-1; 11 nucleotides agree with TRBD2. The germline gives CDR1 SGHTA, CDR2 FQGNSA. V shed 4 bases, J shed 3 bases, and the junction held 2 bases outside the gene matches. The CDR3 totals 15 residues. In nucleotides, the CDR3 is TGTGCCAGCAGCTGGCTAGCGGGGGGCTACAATGAGCAGTTCTTC. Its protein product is CASSWLAGGYNEQFF.

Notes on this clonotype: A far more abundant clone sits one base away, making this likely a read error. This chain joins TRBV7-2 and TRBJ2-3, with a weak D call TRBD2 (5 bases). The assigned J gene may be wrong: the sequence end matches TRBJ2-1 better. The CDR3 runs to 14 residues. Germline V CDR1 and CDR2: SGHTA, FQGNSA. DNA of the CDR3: TGTGCCAGCAATACTAGTGGGCGGGTGAATGAGCAGTTCTTC. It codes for CASNTSGRVNEQFF.

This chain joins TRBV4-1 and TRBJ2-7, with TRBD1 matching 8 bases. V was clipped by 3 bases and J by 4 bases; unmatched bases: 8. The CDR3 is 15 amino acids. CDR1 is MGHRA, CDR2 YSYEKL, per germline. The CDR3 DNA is TGCGCCAGCAGCCAGGTGGGACAGGAGACTTACGAGCAGTACTTC. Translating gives CASSQVGQETYEQYF.

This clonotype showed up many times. CDR3 in amino acids: CASSQLGLGNIQYF. For the CDR3, the DNA is TGTGCCAGCAGCCAGCTAGGTTTGGGAAACATTCAGTACTTC. The chain recombines TRBV14 with TRBJ2-4; no firm D call. CDR3 length equals 14 residues. Germline lookup yields CDR1 SGHDN and CDR2 FVKESK. Trimming took 3 bases from V and 6 from J, leaving 12 bases between them.

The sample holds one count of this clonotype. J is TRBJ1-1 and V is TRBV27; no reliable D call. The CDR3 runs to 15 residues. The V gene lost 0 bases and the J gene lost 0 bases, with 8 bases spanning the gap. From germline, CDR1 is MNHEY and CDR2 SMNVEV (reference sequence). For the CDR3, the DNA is TGTGCCAGCAGTTTATCCCCCTCGGTGAACACTGAAGCTTTCTTT. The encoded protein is CASSLSPSVNTEAFF.

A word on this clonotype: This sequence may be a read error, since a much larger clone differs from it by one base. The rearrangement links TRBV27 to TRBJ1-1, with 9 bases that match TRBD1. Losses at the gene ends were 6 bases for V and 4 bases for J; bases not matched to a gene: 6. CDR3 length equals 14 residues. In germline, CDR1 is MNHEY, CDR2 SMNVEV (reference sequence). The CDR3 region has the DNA TGTGCCAGCAGCCCTGACAGGGGGTCCACTGAAGCTTTCTTT. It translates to CASSPDRGSTEAFF.